Sequencing of this T cell receptor beta chain was carried out in a study of T cells expressing NK-cell markers. Whole-study context: Among eight sequenced donors, seven carried HCMV seropositivity while one was seronegative. Study findings and constraints: A handful of donors showed these clonotypes also leading the CD3+CD56-NKG2C+ fraction. Dominant NKG2C+ clonotypes were found to form roughly 1.0-7.5% of CD8+ T cells in six donors.

Details on this clonotype: Antigen: not known.

The authors generated TCR beta cDNA through 5'RACE template switching with UMIs. TCRdb reprocessed the 5' RACE reads and keeps a single row for each CDR3 protein, giving no DNA. This table lists some 500,000 distinct CDR3 sequences. This CDR3 region has 14 residues. Germline CDR1 and CDR2: SGHTA and FQGNSA. This clonotype originated in a woman in her fifties or sixties in good health. The J gene is TRBJ2-2, the V gene TRBV7-2. Sequenced: blood T cells: a sorted CD56 or NKG2C T cell subset, CD4+ or CD8+ T cells, or bulk PBMC T cells (not recorded which). CDR3 in amino acids: CASSLVGRHRELFF.